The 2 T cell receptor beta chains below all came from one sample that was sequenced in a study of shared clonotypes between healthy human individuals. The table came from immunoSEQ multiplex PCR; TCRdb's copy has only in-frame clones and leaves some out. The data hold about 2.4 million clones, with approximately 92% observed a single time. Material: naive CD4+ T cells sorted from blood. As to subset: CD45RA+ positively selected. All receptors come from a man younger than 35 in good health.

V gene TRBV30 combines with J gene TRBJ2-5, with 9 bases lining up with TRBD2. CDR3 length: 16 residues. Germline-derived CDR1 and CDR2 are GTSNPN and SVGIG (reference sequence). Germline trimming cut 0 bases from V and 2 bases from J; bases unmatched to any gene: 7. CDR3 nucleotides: TGTGCCTGGAGTGTACGGGGCGGGAGGGTTCAAGAGACCCAGTACTTC. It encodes CAWSVRGGRVQETQYF.

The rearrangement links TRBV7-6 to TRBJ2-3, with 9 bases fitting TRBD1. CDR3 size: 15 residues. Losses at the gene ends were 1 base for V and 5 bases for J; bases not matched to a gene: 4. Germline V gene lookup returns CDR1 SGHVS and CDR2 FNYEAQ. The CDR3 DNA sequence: TGTGCCAGCAGCTTAGAGACAGGGGGGATAGATACGCAGTATTTT. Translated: CASSLETGGIDTQYF.